This TCR beta chain was retrieved from a study of beta chain features in type 1 diabetes. The CDR3 is made up of 13 amino acids. V lost 6 bases, J lost 5 bases, and 2 bases stayed unmatched. Germline V lookup: CDR1 MGHDK, CDR2 SYGVNS. The table lists this clone with a few counts. Different DNA sequences within this sample yield the same CDR3. What was sequenced were expressed TCRB transcripts, since all of the isolated RNA had been reverse transcribed. The table came from immunoSEQ multiplex PCR; TCRdb's copy has only in-frame clones and leaves some out. The sample has 970,000 or so clones, around a sixth seen once; the top ten hold 0.02% to 0.025%.

The TCR was taken from a woman between 18 and 29 years old in good health. The V gene is TRBV25-1, the J gene TRBJ2-1; 9 bases match TRBD2. The sample comprised naive CD4+ T cells from blood. The CDR3 loop is CASRTSGNNEQFF. In DNA form, the CDR3 reads TGTGCCAGCAGGACTAGCGGAAACAATGAGCAGTTCTTC.